This T cell receptor (beta chain) was found in a study of human T cells and chemical hapten exposure. It was the library that attached unique molecular identifiers to individual cDNA molecules. TCRdb itself ran the RACE reads through MiXCR, one entry per CDR3 protein. The data show roughly 48,000 distinct CDR3 sequences, about 11% seen once. This sample's time point: patch test 1, 2 weeks after DPC sensitization. As to treatment: therapeutic diphenylcyclopropenone sensitization with weekly scalp DPC. Whole blood, unfractionated, served as the material for total RNA extraction. Sequenced material: whole blood, taken in connection with sensitization to the hapten diphenylcyclopropenone (DPC). This receptor was obtained from a woman in her thirties or forties with alopecia areata. Some clones in this sample may be carry-over from other donors' samples.

The CDR3 bases are TGTGCCAGCAGACAGGGACCCTACAGTGAAGCTTTCTTT. Translating gives CASRQGPYSEAFF. This sequence joins TRBV12-3 or TRBV12-4 and TRBJ1-1; possible D gene TRBD1, 6 bases. With 6 bases removed from V and 7 bases from J, the gap between germline ends came to 15 bases. This CDR3 region has 13 residues.